This T cell receptor beta chain was found in a study of T-cell memory formation after mild COVID-19. Unmatched junction bases numbered 3, after V lost 4 bases and J lost 5 bases. This CDR3 region has 13 residues. Germline-derived CDR1 and CDR2 are SGHNT and YENEEA. This clonotype was recorded a few times. TCRdb independently ran MiXCR on the 5' RACE reads; one entry per CDR3 protein. This sample carries fewer than 200,000 distinct CDR3 sequences, about a fifth of them seen once, and the ten largest clones take roughly 4%. The clonotype comes from a man younger than 35 who had mild COVID-19 (a few samples of this study predate the infection). Cell type and time point are not known. Sequencing input: PBMCs or a T cell subset sorted from them (not recorded which). This chain connects TRBV11-3 to TRBJ2-3, with 7 bases identical to TRBD2. CDR3 in DNA: TGTGCCAGCAGCTGGGGGAGGGGAGATACGCAGTATTTT. Translated, it gives CASSWGRGDTQYF. The entire variable domain, with the rest obtained from reference TRBV11-3 and TRBJ2-3, is as follows: EAGVVQSPRYKIIEKKQPVAFWCNPISGHNTLYWYLQNLGQGPELLIRYENEEAVDDSQLPKDRFSAERLKGVDSTLKIQPAELGDSAVYLCASSWGRGDTQYFGPGTRLTVL.